This T cell receptor (beta chain) is from a study of blood T cell repertoires in COVID-19. Overall study context: Nucleic acid was either cDNA or gDNA, and it came from T cells, B-cell-depleted T cells, or PBMCs.

The trim removed 6 bases at V and 5 bases at J, leaving 4 bases unmatched. In germline, CDR1 is LGHNT, CDR2 FRNRAP. CDR3 length: 14 residues. Per the original data handling: Reference gene primers were amplified, and this amplification served to estimate nucleated cell counts. TCRdb's table, derived via immunoSEQ multiplex PCR, lists solely in-frame clones and lacks some. D and trimming come from the DNA, and the V and J calls and clone size come from that table. The sample carries approximately 270,000 clones, around 89% recorded once. This receptor was obtained from a man between 25 and 39 years old with acute or convalescent COVID-19. The rearrangement uses TRBV12-5 and TRBJ2-3, with 11 positions matching TRBD1. Sequencing used peripheral blood. The CDR3 reads CASGWTGGVDTQYF. DNA of the CDR3: TGTGCTAGTGGCTGGACAGGGGGCGTAGATACGCAGTATTTT.